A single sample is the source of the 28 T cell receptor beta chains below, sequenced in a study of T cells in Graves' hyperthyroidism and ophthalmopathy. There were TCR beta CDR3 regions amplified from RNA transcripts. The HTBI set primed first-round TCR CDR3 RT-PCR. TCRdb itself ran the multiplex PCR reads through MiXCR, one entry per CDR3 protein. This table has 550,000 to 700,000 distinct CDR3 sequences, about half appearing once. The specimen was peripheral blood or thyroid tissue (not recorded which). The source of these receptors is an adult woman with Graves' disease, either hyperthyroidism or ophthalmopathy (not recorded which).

CDR3 in amino acids: CASSFRDRAANVLTF. CDR3 bases: TGCGCCAGCAGCTTCCGGGACAGGGCCGCCAACGTCCTGACTTTC. V is TRBV5-1 and J is TRBJ2-6, with 9 bases that match TRBD1. V trimming: 2 bases; J trimming: 7 bases; junction bases outside the gene matches: 4. CDR1 and CDR2 (germline): SGHRS, YFSETQ. This CDR3 comprises 15 residues. Complete variable domain (other parts from reference TRBV5-1 and TRBJ2-6): KAGVTQTPRYLIKTRGQQVTLSCSPISGHRSVSWYQQTPGQGLQFLFEYFSETQRNKGNFPGRFSGRQFSNSRSEMNVSTLELGDSALYLCASSFRDRAANVLTFGAGSRLTVL.

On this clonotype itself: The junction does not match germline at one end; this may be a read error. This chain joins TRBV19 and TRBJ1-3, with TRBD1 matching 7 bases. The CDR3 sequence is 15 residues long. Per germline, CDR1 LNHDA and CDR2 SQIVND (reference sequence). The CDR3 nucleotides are TGTGACAGTAGCATGGGGGACAGCTCTGGAAACACCATATATTTT. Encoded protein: CDSSMGDSSGNTIYF.

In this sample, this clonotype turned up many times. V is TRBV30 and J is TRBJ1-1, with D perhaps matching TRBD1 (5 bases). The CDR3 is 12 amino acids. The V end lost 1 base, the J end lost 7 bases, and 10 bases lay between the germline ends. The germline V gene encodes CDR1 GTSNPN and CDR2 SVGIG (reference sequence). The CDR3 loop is CAWSAGDSEAFF. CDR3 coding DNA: TGTGCCTGGAGTGCCGGCGACAGTGAAGCTTTCTTT.

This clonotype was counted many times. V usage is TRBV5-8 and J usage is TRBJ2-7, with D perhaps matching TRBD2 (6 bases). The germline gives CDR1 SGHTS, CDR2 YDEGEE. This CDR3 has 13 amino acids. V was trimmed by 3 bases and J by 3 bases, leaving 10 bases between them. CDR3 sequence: CASSYFGGYEQYF. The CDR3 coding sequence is TGTGCCAGCAGCTATTTCGGGGGCTACGAGCAGTACTTC.

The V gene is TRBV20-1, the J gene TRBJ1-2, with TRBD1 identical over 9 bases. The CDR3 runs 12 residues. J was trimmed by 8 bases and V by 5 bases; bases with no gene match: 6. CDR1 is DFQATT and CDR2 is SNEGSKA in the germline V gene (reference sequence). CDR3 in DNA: TGCAGTGCTCACAGGGGGCTTGAAGGCTACACCTTC. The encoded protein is CSAHRGLEGYTF.

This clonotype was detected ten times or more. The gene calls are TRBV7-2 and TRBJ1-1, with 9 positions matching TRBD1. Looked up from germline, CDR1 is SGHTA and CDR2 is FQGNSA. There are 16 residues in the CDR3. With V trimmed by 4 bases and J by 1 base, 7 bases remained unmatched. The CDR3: CASSSYRTGENTEAFF. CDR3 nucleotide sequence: TGTGCCAGCAGCTCTTATAGGACAGGGGAGAACACTGAAGCTTTCTTT.

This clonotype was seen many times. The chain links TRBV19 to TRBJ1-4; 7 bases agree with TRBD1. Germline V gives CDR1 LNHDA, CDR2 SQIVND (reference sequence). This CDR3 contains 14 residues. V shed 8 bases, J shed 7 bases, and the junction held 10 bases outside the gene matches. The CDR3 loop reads CASRQGANFEKLFF. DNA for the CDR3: TGTGCCAGTCGACAGGGCGCGAACTTTGAAAAACTGTTTTTT.

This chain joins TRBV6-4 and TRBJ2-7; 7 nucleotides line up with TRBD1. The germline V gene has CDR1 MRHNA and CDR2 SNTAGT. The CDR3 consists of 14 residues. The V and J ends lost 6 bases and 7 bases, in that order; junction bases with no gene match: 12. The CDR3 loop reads CASSSGTESSEQYF. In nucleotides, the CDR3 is TGTGCCAGCAGCTCGGGGACAGAATCCAGTGAGCAGTACTTC.

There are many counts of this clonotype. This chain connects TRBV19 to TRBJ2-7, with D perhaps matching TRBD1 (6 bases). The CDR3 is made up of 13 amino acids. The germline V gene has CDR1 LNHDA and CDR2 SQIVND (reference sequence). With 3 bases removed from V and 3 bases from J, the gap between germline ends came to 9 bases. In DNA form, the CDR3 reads TGTGCCAGTAGTATGGGACATTTCTACGAGCAGTACTTC. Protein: CASSMGHFYEQYF.

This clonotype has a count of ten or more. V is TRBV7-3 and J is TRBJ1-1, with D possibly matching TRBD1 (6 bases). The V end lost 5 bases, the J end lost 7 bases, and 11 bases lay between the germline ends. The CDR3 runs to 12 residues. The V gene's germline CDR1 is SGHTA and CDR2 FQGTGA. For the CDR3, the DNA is TGTGCCAGCAGCACCCAAGGGGGTGAAGCTTTCTTT. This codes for CASSTQGGEAFF.

The CDR3 sequence is CASSLDDGLGSPQHF. Written as DNA, the CDR3 is TGTGCCAGCAGCTTAGACGACGGACTTGGATCACCCCAGCATTTT. The chain uses TRBV7-9 and TRBJ1-5; D is undetermined. The CDR3 loop spans 15 amino acids. The germline gives CDR1 SEHNR, CDR2 FQNEAQ (reference sequence). The V and J ends lost 1 base and 10 bases respectively, with 17 bases between them. The full variable domain, with the rest looked up from reference TRBV7-9 and TRBJ1-5, is DTGVSQNPRHKITKRGQNVTFRCDPISEHNRLYWYRQTLGQGPEFLTYFQNEAQLEKSRLLSDRFSAERPKGSFSTLEIQRTEQGDSAMYLCASSLDDGLGSPQHFGDGTRLSIL.

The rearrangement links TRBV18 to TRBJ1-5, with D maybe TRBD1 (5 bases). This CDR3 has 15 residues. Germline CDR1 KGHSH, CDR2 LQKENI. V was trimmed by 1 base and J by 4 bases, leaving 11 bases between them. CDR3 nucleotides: TGTGCCAGCTCACCACAGGGGAATTGGAATCAGCCCCAGCATTTT. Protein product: CASSPQGNWNQPQHF.

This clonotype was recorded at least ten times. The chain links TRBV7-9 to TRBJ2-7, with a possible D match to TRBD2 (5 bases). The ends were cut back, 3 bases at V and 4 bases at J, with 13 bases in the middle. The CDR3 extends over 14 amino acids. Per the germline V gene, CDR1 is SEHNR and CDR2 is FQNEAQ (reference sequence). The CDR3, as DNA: TGTGCCAGCAGCTTTTCCCCCCCGGGATACGAGCAGTACTTC. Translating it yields CASSFSPPGYEQYF.

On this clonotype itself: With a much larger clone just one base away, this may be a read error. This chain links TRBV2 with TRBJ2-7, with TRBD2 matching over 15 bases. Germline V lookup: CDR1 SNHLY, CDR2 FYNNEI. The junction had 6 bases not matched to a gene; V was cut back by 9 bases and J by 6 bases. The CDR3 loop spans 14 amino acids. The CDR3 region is CASSGTSGRSEQYF. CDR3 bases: TGTGCCAGTTCCGGGACTAGCGGGAGGAGCGAGCAGTACTTC.

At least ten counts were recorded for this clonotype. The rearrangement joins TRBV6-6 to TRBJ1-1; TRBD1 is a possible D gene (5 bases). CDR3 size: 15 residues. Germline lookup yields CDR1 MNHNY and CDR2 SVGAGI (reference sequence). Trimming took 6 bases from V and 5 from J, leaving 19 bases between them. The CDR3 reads CASRFRTIEGTEAFF. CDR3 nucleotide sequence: TGTGCCAGCAGATTTCGGACCATTGAGGGGACTGAAGCTTTCTTT.

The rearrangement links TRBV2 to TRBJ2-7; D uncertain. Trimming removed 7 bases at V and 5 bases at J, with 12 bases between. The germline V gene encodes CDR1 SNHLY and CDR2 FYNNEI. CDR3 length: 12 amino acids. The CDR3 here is CASNQVRHEQYF. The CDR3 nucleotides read TGTGCCAGCAATCAGGTTCGGCACGAGCAGTACTTC.

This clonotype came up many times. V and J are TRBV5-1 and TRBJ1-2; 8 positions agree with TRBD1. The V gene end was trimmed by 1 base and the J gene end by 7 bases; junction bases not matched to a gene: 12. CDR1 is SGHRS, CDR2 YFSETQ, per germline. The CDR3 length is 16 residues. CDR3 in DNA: TGCGCCAGCAGCTTGACTCTGACAGGGGCCGGCGGTGGCTACACCTTC. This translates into CASSLTLTGAGGGYTF.

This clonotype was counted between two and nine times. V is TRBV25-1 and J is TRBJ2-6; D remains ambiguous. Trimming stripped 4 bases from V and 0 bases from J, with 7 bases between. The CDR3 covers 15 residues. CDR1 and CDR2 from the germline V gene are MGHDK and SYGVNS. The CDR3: CASSVSNSGANVLTF. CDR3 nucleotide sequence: TGTGCCAGCAGTGTATCCAACTCTGGGGCCAACGTCCTGACTTTC.

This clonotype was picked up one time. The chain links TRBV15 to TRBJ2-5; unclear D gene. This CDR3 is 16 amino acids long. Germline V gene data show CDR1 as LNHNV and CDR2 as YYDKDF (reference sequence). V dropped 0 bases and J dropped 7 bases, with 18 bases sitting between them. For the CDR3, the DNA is TGTGCCACCAGCAGAGATCTCGGTAGTAGCTTTGGGACCCAGTACTTC. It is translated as CATSRDLGSSFGTQYF. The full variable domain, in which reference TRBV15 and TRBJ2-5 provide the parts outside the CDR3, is DAMVIQNPRYQVTQFGKPVTLSCSQTLNHNVMYWYQQKSSQAPKLLFHYYDKDFNNEADTPDNFQSRRPNTSFCFLDIRSPGLGDTAMYLCATSRDLGSSFGTQYFGPGTRLLVL.

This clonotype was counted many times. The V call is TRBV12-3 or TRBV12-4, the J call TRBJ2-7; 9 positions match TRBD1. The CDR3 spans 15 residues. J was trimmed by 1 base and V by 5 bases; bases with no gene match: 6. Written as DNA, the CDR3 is TGTGCCAGCAGTCCGACCGGGACAGGGTCCTACGAGCAGTACTTC. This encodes CASSPTGTGSYEQYF.

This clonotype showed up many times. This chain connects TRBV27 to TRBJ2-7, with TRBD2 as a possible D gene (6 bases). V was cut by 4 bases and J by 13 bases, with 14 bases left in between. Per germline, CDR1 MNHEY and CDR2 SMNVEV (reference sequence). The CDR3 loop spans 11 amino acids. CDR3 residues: CASSSRGQSYF. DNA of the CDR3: TGTGCCAGCAGTTCGCGGGGCCAGTCATACTTC.

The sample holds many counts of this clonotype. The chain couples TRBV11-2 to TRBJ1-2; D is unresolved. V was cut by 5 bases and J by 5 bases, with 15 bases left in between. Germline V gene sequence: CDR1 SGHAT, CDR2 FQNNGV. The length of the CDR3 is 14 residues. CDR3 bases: TGTGCCAGCAGCCGATCTCGTGCGGAGTATGGCTACACCTTC. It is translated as CASSRSRAEYGYTF.

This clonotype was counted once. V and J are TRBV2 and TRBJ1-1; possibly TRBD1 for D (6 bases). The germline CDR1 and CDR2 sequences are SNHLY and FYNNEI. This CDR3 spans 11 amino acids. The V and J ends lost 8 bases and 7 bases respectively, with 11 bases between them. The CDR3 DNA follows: TGTGCCAGCGGGAGACAGGATGAAGCTTTCTTT. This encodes CASGRQDEAFF.

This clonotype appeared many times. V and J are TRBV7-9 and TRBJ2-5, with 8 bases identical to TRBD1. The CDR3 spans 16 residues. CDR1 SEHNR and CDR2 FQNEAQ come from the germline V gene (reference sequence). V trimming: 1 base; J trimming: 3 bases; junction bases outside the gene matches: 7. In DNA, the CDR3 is TGTGCCAGCAGCTTAGGAATTGACAGGGGAAAAGAGACCCAGTACTTC. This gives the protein CASSLGIDRGKETQYF.

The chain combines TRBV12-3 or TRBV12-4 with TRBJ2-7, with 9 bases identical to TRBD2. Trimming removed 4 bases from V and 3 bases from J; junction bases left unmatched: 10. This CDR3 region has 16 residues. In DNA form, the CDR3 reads TGTGCCAGCAGTTGGCCGGGACTAGCTGAGAGCTACGAGCAGTACTTC. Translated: CASSWPGLAESYEQYF.

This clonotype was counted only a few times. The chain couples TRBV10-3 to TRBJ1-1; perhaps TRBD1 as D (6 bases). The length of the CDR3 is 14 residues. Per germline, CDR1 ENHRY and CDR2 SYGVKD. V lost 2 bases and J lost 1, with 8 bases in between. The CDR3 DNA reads TGTGCCATCAGTGAGGCAGGGGCGAACACTGAAGCTTTCTTT. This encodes CAISEAGANTEAFF.

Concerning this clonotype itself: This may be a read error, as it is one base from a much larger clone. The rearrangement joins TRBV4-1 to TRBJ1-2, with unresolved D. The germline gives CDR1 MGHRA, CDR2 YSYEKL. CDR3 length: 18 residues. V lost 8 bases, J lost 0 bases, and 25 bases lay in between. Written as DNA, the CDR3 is TGCGCCAGCGGCCCCTTGTTAACACGGATACTAGCTAACTATGGCTACACCTTC. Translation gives CASGPLLTRILANYGYTF.

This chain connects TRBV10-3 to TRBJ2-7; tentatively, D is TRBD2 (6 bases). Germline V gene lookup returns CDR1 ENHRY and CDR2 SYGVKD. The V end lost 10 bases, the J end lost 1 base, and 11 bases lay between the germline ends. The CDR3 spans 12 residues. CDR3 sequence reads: CATEAGSYEQYF. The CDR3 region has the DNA TGTGCCACCGAGGCGGGATCCTACGAGCAGTACTTC.